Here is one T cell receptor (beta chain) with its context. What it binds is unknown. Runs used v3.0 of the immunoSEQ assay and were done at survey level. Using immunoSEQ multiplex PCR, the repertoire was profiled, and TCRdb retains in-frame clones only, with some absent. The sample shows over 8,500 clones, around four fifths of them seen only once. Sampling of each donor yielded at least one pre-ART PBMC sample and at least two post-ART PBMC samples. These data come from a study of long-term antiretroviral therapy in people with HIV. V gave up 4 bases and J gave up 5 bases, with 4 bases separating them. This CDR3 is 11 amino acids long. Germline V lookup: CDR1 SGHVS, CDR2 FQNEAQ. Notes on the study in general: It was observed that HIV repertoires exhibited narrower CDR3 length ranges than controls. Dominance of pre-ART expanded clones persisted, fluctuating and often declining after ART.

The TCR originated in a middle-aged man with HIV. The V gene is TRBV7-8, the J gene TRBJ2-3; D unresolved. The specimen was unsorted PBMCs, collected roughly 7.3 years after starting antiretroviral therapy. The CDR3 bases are TGTGCCAGCAGCTCGGTAGATACGCAGTATTTT. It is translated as CASSSVDTQYF.